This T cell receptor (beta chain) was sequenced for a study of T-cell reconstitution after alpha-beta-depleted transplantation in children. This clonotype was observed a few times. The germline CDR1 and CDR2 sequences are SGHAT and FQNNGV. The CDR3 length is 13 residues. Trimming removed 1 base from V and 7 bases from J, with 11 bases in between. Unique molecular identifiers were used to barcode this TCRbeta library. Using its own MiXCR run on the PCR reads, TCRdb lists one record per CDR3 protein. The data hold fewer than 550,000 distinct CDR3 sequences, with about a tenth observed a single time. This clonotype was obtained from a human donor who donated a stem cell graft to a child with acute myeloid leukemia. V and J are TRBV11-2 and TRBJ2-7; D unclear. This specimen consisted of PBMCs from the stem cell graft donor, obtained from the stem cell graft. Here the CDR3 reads CASSLGLTGEQYV. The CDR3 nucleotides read TGTGCCAGCAGCTTAGGTCTCACTGGGGAGCAGTACGTC.